The T cell receptor beta chain under discussion was sequenced for a study of T cells in Graves' hyperthyroidism and ophthalmopathy. Study information: Peripheral blood was collected at initial diagnosis, before any treatment.

This clonotype was seen at least ten times. Its specificity is not known. Diagnostic assessment was based on clinical symptoms, serum thyroxine and TRAb, thyroid ultrasound and orbital computed tomography. The source of the PBMCs was approximately 10 ml of fresh peripheral blood. Amplified TCR beta CDR3 regions derived from RNA transcripts. When the TCR CDR3 underwent first-round RT-PCR, the HTBI primer set was used. TCRdb re-called the multiplex PCR reads with MiXCR, one entry per CDR3 protein. Of about 280,000 distinct CDR3 sequences listed, about 25% are singletons. Germline V CDR1 and CDR2: LNHDA, SQIVND (reference sequence). V lost 6 bases and J lost 0; bases outside the gene matches: 5. CDR3 length: 14 amino acids. Study-wide results and limits: Separating ophthalmopathy from stable hyperthyroidism was achieved by a 13 V-J model.

The V and J genes are TRBV19 and TRBJ2-7; 7 nucleotides agree with TRBD1. The specimen sequenced was blood. The TCR was taken from a middle-aged man with Graves' hyperthyroidism that later progressed to Graves' ophthalmopathy. The CDR3 spells CASSPQGSSYEQYF. Here the CDR3 DNA reads TGTGCCAGTAGCCCACAGGGGAGCTCCTACGAGCAGTACTTC.